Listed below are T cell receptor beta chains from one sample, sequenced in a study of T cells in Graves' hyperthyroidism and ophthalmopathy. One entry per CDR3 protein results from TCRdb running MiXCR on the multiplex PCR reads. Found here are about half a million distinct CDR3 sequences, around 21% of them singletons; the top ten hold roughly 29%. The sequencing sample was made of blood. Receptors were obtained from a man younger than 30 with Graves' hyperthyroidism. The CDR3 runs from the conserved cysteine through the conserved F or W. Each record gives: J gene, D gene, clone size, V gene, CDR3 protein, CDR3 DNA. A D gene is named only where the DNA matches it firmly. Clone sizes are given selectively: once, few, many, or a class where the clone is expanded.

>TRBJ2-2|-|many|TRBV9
CASSPTGADTGELFF
TGTGCCAGCAGCCCGACAGGAGCGGACACCGGGGAGCTGTTTTTT
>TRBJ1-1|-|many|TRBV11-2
CASSLVPTRYTEAFF
TGTGCCAGCAGCTTAGTCCCAACAAGGTACACTGAAGCTTTCTTT
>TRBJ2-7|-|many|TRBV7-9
CASSLADYEQYF
TGTGCCAGCAGCTTAGCAGATTACGAGCAGTACTTC
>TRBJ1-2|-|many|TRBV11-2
CASSFPHGEGYTF
TGTGCCAGCAGCTTCCCGCACGGGGAAGGCTACACCTTC
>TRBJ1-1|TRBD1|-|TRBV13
CASSEARGLGEAFF
TGTGCCAGCAGCGAGGCCAGGGGGCTGGGTGAAGCTTTCTTT
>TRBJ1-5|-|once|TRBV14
CASSQDLLSISGGPNSNQPQHF
TGTGCCAGCAGCCAAGACTTACTCTCGATTTCGGGGGGCCCCAATAGCAATCAGCCCCAGCATTTT
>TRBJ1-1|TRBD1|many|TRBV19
CASRPDRVQNTEAFF
TGTGCCAGCCGGCCCGACAGGGTACAAAACACTGAAGCTTTCTTT
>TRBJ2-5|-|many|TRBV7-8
CASSPRRVGKETQYF
TGTGCCAGCAGCCCACGGAGGGTTGGGAAAGAGACCCAGTACTTC
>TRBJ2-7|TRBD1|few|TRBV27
CASSPQPSDRDEQYF
TGTGCCAGCAGTCCCCAGCCTTCGGACAGGGACGAGCAGTACTTC
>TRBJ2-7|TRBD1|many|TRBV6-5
CASTGQDSYEQYF
TGTGCCAGCACGGGACAGGACTCCTACGAGCAGTACTTC
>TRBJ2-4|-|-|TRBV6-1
CASTEIAKNIQYF
TGTGCCAGCACGGAAATAGCCAAAAACATTCAGTACTTC
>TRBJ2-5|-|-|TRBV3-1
CASSQVSGPQETQYF
TGTGCCAGCAGCCAAGTCTCGGGCCCACAAGAGACCCAGTACTTC
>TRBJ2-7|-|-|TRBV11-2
CASSLQPPPPYEQYF
TGTGCCAGCAGCTTACAACCACCCCCGCCCTACGAGCAGTACTTC
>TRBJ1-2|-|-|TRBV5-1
CASSLIQGGGYTF
TGCGCCAGCAGCTTGATTCAGGGCGGCGGCTACACCTTC
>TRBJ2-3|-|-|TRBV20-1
CSARDGLGTDTQYF
TGCAGTGCTAGAGATGGGCTAGGCACAGATACGCAGTATTTT
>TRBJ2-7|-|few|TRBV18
CASSPNREVEQYF
TGTGCCAGCTCACCCAACAGGGAGGTCGAGCAGTACTTC
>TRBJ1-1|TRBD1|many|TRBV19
CASDNPGTGGTEAFF
TGTGCCAGTGACAATCCCGGGACAGGGGGCACTGAAGCTTTCTTT
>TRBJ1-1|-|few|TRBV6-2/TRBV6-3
CASRRVFSDWDENTEAFF
TGTGCCAGCAGGCGGGTCTTTTCGGATTGGGACGAGAACACTGAAGCTTTCTTT
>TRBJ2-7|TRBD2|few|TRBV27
CASSDREAYEQYF
TGTGCCAGTTCGGACCGGGAGGCCTACGAGCAGTACTTC
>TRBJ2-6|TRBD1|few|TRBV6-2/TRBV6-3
CASRTQGPKSSGANVLTF
TGTGCCAGCAGAACACAGGGGCCCAAAAGCTCTGGGGCCAACGTCCTGACTTTC
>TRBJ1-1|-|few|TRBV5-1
CASSLKGGAAFF
TGCGCCAGCAGCCTCAAGGGGGGGGCAGCTTTCTTT
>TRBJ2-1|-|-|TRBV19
CASSPASYNEQFF
TGTGCCAGTAGCCCAGCCTCCTACAATGAGCAGTTCTTC
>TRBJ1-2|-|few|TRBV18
CASSLSPGTRFAYTF
TGTGCCAGCTCACTCTCACCCGGGACGAGGTTCGCCTACACCTTC
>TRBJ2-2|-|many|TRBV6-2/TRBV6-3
CASSHGAGPPVTGELFF
TGTGCCAGCAGCCACGGGGCGGGCCCACCGGTGACCGGGGAGCTGTTTTTT
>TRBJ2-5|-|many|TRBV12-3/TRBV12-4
CASRALQETQYF
TGTGCCAGCAGAGCCCTACAAGAGACCCAGTACTTC
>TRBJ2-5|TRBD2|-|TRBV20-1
CSASLEGGLAGKTQYF
TGCAGTGCTAGCTTAGAGGGGGGACTAGCGGGAAAGACCCAGTACTTC
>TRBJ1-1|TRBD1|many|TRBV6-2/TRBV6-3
CASSYTLGQGRTEAFF
TGTGCCAGCAGTTACACGTTGGGACAGGGGAGAACTGAAGCTTTCTTT
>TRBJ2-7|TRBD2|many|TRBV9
CASSVEWRGTYEQYF
TGTGCCAGCAGCGTAGAGTGGCGGGGGACCTACGAGCAGTACTTC
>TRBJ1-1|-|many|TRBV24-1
CAPERRQNTEAFF
TGTGCCCCGGAAAGGAGGCAGAACACTGAAGCTTTCTTT
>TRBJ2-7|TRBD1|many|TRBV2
CASRETGVFYEQYF
TGTGCCAGCAGGGAGACAGGGGTGTTCTACGAGCAGTACTTC
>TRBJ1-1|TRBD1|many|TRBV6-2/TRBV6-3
CASSSPNRGPNTEAFF
TGTGCCAGCAGTTCACCAAACAGGGGGCCGAACACTGAAGCTTTCTTT
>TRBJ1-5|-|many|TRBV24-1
CATSDWSGKPQHF
TGTGCCACCAGTGATTGGAGTGGGAAGCCCCAGCATTTT
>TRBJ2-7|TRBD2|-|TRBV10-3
CAITSGRFNEQYF
TGTGCCATCACCAGCGGGAGATTCAACGAGCAGTACTTC
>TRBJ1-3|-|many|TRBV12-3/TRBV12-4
CASSLGTGNTIYF
TGTGCCAGCAGCCTAGGAACTGGAAACACCATATATTTT